A selection of T cell receptor beta chains follows, all from one sample in a study of blood T cell repertoires in COVID-19. Produced via immunoSEQ multiplex PCR; TCRdb's table is partial and in-frame only. The table lists 120,000 or so clones, over 60% of them singletons. The sequenced sample consisted of peripheral blood. The receptors were sampled from a woman older than 75 with acute or convalescent COVID-19. Each CDR3 is given with its conserved first and last residue. Each record gives: clone size, V gene, J gene, D gene, CDR3 protein, CDR3 DNA. The D gene is left open where the match is weak. The size field is filled for only some rows; it gives once, few, many or a size class.

>NA|TRBV5-1|TRBJ1-2|TRBD1
CASSLGYRGGYGYTF
TGCGCCAGCAGCTTGGGGTACAGGGGAGGCTATGGCTACACCTTC
>NA|TRBV30|TRBJ2-3|TRBD2
CAWSGGRAIADTQYF
TGTGCCTGGAGCGGCGGGAGGGCCATAGCAGATACGCAGTATTTT
>NA|TRBV5-4|TRBJ2-5|TRBD2
CASSSSSGSGETQYF
TGTGCCAGCAGTAGCTCTAGCGGGAGCGGTGAGACCCAGTACTTC
>NA|TRBV27|TRBJ2-3|TRBD1
CASSLSPTGVQDTQYF
TGTGCCAGCAGTTTATCGCCGACAGGGGTTCAGGATACGCAGTATTTT
>NA|TRBV25-1|TRBJ1-2|NA
CASSVQNYGYTF
TGTGCCAGCAGTGTACAGAACTATGGCTACACCTTC
>once|TRBV30|TRBJ1-6|TRBD1
CAWGGRGTGGSPLHF
TGTGCCTGGGGAGGCAGGGGGACAGGGGGATCACCCCTCCACTTT
>NA|TRBV7-8|TRBJ1-2|NA
CASSQGNYGYTF
TGTGCCAGCAGTCAGGGTAACTATGGCTACACCTTC
>NA|TRBV5-1|TRBJ1-1|NA
CASSLQGIGNTEAFF
TGCGCCAGCAGCTTGCAGGGTATCGGGAACACTGAAGCTTTCTTT
>NA|TRBV7-9|TRBJ2-7|NA
CASSRSLRERDEQYF
TGTGCCAGCAGCCGCAGTTTGAGGGAGCGGGACGAGCAGTACTTC
>NA|TRBV6-1|TRBJ2-7|NA
CASSEGGPGYEQYF
TGTGCCAGCAGTGAAGGGGGGCCCGGATACGAGCAGTACTTC
>NA|TRBV18|TRBJ1-3|NA
CPSSPRLQSSGNTIYF
TGTCCCAGCTCACCACGACTCCAGAGCTCTGGAAACACCATATATTTT
>NA|TRBV9|TRBJ1-2|NA
CASSVAPTAGYGYTF
TGTGCCAGCAGCGTAGCTCCAACCGCAGGCTATGGCTACACCTTC
>NA|TRBV12-3/TRBV12-4|TRBJ1-5|NA
CASSLQSNQPQHF
TGTGCCAGCAGTTTGCAGAGCAATCAGCCCCAGCATTTT
>NA|TRBV5-1|TRBJ1-2|TRBD1
CASSSGTGGLGYTF
TGCGCCAGCAGCTCCGGGACAGGGGGCCTCGGCTACACCTTC
>NA|TRBV13|TRBJ2-7|TRBD2
CASSSTSGSYEQYF
TGTGCCAGCAGCTCCACTAGCGGGTCCTACGAGCAGTACTTC
>NA|TRBV14|TRBJ1-2|NA
CASSQGTGYGYTF
TGTGCCAGCAGCCAAGGCACGGGCTATGGCTACACCTTC
>once|TRBV6-5|TRBJ2-6|NA
CASSYFPPGANVLTF
TGTGCCAGCAGCTATTTTCCTCCTGGGGCCAACGTCCTGACTTTC
>NA|TRBV13|TRBJ1-3|TRBD1
CASSLPPTGAGNTIYF
TGTGCCAGCAGCCTCCCACCCACAGGGGCGGGAAACACCATATATTTT
>few|TRBV5-4|TRBJ2-3|TRBD2
CASSLAGGKQDTQYF
TGTGCCAGCAGCTTGGCGGGGGGAAAACAAGATACGCAGTATTTT
>NA|TRBV4-1|TRBJ2-7|TRBD1
CASSQSRDRDVYEQYF
TGCGCCAGCAGCCAATCCCGGGACAGGGACGTCTACGAGCAGTACTTC
>NA|TRBV30|TRBJ2-5|TRBD2
CACGLAGRKETQYF
TGTGCCTGTGGACTAGCGGGGCGCAAAGAGACCCAGTACTTC
>NA|TRBV3-1/TRBV3-2|TRBJ1-2|NA
CASSQAEAGITF
TGTGCCAGCAGCCAAGCTGAGGCAGGGATTACCTTC
>NA|TRBV29-1|TRBJ2-7|TRBD1
CSARTGEAEQYF
TGCAGCGCTCGGACAGGGGAGGCCGAGCAGTACTTC
>NA|TRBV7-9|TRBJ1-2|TRBD1
CASSLDAGGFSGYTF
TGTGCCAGCAGCTTAGACGCAGGGGGCTTCAGTGGCTACACCTTC
>few|TRBV6-5|TRBJ1-1|TRBD1
CASSYGLRGSDTEAFF
TGTGCCAGCAGTTACGGCCTCAGGGGGTCGGACACTGAAGCTTTCTTT
>once|TRBV29-1|TRBJ1-1|NA
CSALGQTPEAFF
TGCAGCGCCTTGGGGCAGACCCCTGAAGCTTTCTTT
>NA|TRBV11-2|TRBJ1-6|TRBD1
CASSNPRDRTDNSPLHF
TGTGCCAGCAGCAACCCTCGGGACAGAACCGATAATTCACCCCTCCACTTT
>NA|TRBV18|TRBJ1-1|TRBD1
CASLEGQTNTEAFF
TGTGCCAGCTTGGAGGGACAGACGAACACTGAAGCTTTCTTT
>NA|TRBV5-6|TRBJ2-7|NA
CASSLRGAPYEQYF
TGTGCCAGCAGCTTGCGGGGGGCCCCCTACGAGCAGTACTTC
>NA|TRBV7-9|TRBJ2-3|TRBD2
CASSLSASGGAMITDTQYF
TGTGCCAGCAGCTTGTCGGCTAGCGGGGGGGCCATGATCACAGATACGCAGTATTTT
>once|TRBV14|TRBJ1-2|NA
CASSQYSYGYTF
TGTGCCAGCAGCCAGTACAGCTATGGCTACACCTTC
>NA|TRBV6-5|TRBJ1-2|NA
CASRGGKGLNYGYTF
TGTGCCAGCAGGGGGGGAAAGGGGCTTAACTATGGCTACACCTTC
>few|TRBV5-1|TRBJ2-2|TRBD1
CASSLRDRLTGELFF
TGCGCCAGCAGCTTGAGGGACAGACTCACCGGGGAGCTGTTTTTT
>NA|TRBV10-3|TRBJ2-1|NA
CAIGRRDSDNEQFF
TGTGCCATCGGTCGTCGTGATTCGGACAATGAGCAGTTCTTC
>NA|TRBV4-2|TRBJ1-2|NA
CASSQDREGNYGYTF
TGTGCCAGCAGCCAAGACCGTGAGGGTAACTATGGCTACACCTTC
>few|TRBV10-3|TRBJ2-2|TRBD1
CAISKADRVPGELFF
TGTGCCATCAGTAAAGCGGACAGGGTCCCCGGGGAGCTGTTTTTT
>NA|TRBV2|TRBJ1-6|NA
CASSETGPGGPLHF
TGTGCCAGCAGTGAAACAGGGCCCGGTGGACCCCTCCACTTT
>NA|TRBV6-4|TRBJ2-3|TRBD1
CASSAGQGADTQYF
TGTGCCAGCAGTGCCGGACAGGGCGCAGATACGCAGTATTTT
>NA|TRBV14|TRBJ2-1|TRBD2
CASSQEPGRASWDEQFF
TGTGCCAGCAGCCAAGAACCAGGGAGGGCCTCGTGGGATGAGCAGTTCTTC
>NA|TRBV5-1|TRBJ2-5|NA
CASSLNQGIGETQYF
TGCGCCAGCAGCTTAAATCAGGGTATAGGGGAGACCCAGTACTTC
>NA|TRBV3-1/TRBV3-2|TRBJ2-3|TRBD1
CASSQGPGQSTDTQYF
TGTGCCAGCAGCCAAGGACCGGGACAGAGCACAGATACGCAGTATTTT
>NA|TRBV28|TRBJ1-1|NA
CASSPGQRNTEAFF
TGTGCCAGCAGTCCTGGACAGAGGAACACTGAAGCTTTCTTT